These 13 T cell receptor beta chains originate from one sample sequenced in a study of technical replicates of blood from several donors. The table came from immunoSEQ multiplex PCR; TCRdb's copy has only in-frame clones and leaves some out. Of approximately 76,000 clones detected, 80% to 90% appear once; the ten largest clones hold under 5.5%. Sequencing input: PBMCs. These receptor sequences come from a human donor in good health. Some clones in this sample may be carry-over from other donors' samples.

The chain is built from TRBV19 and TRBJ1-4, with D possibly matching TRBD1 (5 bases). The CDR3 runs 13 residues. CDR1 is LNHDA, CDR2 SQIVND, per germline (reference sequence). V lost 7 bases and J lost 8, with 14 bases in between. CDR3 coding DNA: TGTGCCAGTACCCGCGAAAGGGGCGAAAAACTGTTTTTT. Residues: CASTRERGEKLFF.

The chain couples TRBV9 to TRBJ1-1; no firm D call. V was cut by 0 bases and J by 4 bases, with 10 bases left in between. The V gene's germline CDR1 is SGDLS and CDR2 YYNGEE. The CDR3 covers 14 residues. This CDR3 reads CASSVVGEATEAFF. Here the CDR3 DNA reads TGTGCCAGCAGCGTAGTTGGGGAGGCCACTGAAGCTTTCTTT. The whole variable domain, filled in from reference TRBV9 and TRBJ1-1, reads DSGVTQTPKHLITATGQRVTLRCSPRSGDLSVYWYQQSLDQGLQFLIQYYNGEERAKGNILERFSAQQFPDLHSELNLSSLELGDSALYFCASSVVGEATEAFFGQGTRLTVV.

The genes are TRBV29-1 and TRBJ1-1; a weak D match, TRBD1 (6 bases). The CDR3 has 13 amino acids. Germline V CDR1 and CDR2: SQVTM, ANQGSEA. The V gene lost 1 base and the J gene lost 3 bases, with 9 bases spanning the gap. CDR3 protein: CSVEVTGDTEAFF. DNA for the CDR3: TGCAGCGTTGAAGTGACAGGAGACACTGAAGCTTTCTTT.

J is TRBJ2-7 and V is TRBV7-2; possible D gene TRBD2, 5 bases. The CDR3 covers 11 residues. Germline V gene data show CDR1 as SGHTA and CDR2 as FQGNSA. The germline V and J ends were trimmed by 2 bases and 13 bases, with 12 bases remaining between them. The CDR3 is CASSLYATIYF. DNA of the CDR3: TGTGCCAGCAGCTTATATGCGACTATCTACTTC.

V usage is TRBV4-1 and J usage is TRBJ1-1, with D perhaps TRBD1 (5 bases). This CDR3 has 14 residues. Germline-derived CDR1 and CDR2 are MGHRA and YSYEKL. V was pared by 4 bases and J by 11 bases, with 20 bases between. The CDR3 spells CASSPDTPLFRAFF. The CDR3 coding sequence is TGCGCCAGCAGCCCGGACACCCCTTTATTTAGGGCTTTCTTT.

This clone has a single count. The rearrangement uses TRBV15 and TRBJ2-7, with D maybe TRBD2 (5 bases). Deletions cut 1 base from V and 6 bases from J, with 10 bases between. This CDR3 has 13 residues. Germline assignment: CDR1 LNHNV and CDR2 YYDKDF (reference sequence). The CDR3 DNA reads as TGTGCCACCAGCAGAGGTGAGGGATCCGAGCAGTACTTC. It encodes CATSRGEGSEQYF.

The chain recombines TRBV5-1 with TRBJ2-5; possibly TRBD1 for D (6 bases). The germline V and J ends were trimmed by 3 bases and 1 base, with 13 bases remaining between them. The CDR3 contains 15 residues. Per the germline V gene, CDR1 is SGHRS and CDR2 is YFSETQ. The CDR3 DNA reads TGCGCCAGCAGCTGGCCCACAGGGCCCCAAGAGACCCAGTACTTC. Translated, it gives CASSWPTGPQETQYF.

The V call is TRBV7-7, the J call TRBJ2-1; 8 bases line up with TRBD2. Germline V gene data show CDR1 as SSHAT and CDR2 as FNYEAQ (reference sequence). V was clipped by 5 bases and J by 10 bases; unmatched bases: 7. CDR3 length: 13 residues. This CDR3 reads CASSISGNREQFF. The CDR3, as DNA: TGTGCCAGCAGCATTAGCGGGAATCGGGAGCAGTTCTTC. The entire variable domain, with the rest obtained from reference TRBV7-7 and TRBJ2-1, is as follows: GAGVSQSPRYKVTKRGQDVTLRCDPISSHATLYWYQQALGQGPEFLTYFNYEAQPDKSGLPSDRFSAERPEGSISTLTIQRTEQRDSAMYRCASSISGNREQFFGPGTRLTVL.

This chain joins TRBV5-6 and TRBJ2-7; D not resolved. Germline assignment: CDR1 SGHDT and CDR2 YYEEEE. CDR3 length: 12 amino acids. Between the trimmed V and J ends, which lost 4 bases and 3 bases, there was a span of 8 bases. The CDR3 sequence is CASSNSRYEQYF. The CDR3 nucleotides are TGTGCCAGCAGCAACTCCCGCTACGAGCAGTACTTC. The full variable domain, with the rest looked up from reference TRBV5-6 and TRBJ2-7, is DAGVTQSPTHLIKTRGQQVTLRCSPKSGHDTVSWYQQALGQGPQFIFQYYEEEERQRGNFPDRFSGHQFPNYSSELNVNALLLGDSALYLCASSNSRYEQYFGPGTRLTVT.

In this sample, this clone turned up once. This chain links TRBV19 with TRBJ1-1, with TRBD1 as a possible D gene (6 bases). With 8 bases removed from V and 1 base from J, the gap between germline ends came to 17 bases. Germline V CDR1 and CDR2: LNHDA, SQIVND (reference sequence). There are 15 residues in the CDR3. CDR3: CASPSDRPTNTEAFF. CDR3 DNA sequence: TGTGCCAGTCCAAGCGACAGGCCGACGAACACTGAAGCTTTCTTT.

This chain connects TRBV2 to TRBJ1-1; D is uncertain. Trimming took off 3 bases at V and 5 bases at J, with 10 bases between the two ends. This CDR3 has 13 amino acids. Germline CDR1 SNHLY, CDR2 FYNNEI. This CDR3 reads CASSDRLATEAFF. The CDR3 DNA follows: TGTGCCAGCAGTGACCGCTTGGCAACTGAAGCTTTCTTT.

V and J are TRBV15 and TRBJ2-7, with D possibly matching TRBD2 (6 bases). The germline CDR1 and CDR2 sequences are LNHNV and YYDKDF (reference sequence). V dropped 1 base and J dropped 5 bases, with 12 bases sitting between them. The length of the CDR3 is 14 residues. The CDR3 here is CATSRGGEWDEQYF. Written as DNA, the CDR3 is TGTGCCACCAGCAGAGGGGGGGAATGGGACGAGCAGTACTTC.

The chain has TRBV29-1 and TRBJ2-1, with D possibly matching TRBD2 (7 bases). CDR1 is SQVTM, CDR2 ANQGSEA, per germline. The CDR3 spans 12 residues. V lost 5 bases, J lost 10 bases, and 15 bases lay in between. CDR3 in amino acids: CSVKGGGPEQFF. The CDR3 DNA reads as TGCAGCGTTAAAGGGGGGGGACCGGAGCAGTTCTTC.